This T cell receptor (beta chain) was documented in a study of OX40 agonist ivuxolimab in advanced cancers. About the research overall: Among those treated, three patients had partial responses, one with hepatocellular carcinoma and two with cutaneous melanoma.

Method: immunoSEQ multiplex PCR; TCRdb's copy keeps in-frame clones and lacks some. Of some 42,000 clones in the sample, about 81% are singletons; the top ten hold 2.6%. Germline CDR1 and CDR2: SEHNR and FQNEAQ (reference sequence). The CDR3 runs to 18 residues. The ends lost 5 bases at V and 3 bases at J; junction bases unmatched: 13. The source of this sequence is an adult with an advanced solid tumor such as melanoma, head and neck, liver or kidney cancer. Sample: CD4+ or CD8+ T cells sorted from blood, taken in a trial of the OX40 agonist ivuxolimab. This chain links TRBV7-9 with TRBJ2-3; TRBD2 matches 11 bases. CDR3 DNA sequence: TGTGCCAGCAGCGTTACTAGCGGGGGTAGATTAGGGACAGATACGCAGTATTTT. Amino acid sequence: CASSVTSGGRLGTDTQYF.